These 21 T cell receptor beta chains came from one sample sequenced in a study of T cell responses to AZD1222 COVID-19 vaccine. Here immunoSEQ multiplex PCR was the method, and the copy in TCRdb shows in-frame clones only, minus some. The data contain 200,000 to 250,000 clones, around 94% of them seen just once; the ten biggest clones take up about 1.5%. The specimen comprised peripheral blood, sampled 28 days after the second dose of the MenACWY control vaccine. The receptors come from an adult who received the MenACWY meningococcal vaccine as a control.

CDR3 DNA sequence: TGTGCCAGCAGCTTAGTCAGACAGGGTCTTGACAATGAGCAGTTCTTC. Its translation is CASSLVRQGLDNEQFF. This chain connects TRBV7-8 to TRBJ2-1; 7 bases are a match to TRBD1. The CDR3 contains 16 residues. Losses at the gene ends were 1 base for V and 5 bases for J; bases not matched to a gene: 8. Germline V gives CDR1 SGHVS, CDR2 FQNEAQ.

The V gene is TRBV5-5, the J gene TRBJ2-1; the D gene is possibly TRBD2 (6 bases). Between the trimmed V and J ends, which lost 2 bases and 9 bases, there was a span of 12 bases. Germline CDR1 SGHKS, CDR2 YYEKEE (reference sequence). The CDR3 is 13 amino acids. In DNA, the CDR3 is TGTGCCAGCAGCTTTAGCGGCGCTGGTGAGCAGTTCTTC. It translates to CASSFSGAGEQFF.

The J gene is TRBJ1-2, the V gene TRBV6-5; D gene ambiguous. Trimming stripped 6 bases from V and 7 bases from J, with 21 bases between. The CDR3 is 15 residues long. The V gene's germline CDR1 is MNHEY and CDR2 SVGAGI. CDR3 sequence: CASSLQIGRSSGYTF. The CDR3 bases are TGTGCCAGCAGCCTACAGATTGGTCGGAGCTCTGGCTACACCTTC.

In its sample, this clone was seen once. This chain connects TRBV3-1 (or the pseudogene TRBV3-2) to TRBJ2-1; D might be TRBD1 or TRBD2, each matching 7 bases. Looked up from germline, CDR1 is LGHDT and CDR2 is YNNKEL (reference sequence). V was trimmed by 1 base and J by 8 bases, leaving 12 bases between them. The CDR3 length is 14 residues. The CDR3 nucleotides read TGTGCCAGCAGCCAAGGGGGAGGGGGCGATGAGCAGTTCTTC. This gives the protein CASSQGGGGDEQFF.

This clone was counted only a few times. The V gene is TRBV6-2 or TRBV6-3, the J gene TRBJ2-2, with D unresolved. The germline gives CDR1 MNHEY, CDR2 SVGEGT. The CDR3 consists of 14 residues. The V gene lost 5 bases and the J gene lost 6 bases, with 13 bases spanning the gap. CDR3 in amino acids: CASSQVIVAGELFF. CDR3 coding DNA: TGTGCCAGCAGTCAAGTTATAGTGGCCGGGGAGCTGTTTTTT.

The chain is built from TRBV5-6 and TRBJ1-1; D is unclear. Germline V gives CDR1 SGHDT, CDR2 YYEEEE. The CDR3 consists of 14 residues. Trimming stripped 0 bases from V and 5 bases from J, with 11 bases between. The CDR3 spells CASSLAVLRTEAFF. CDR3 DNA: TGTGCCAGCAGCTTGGCTGTCCTGAGGACTGAAGCTTTCTTT.

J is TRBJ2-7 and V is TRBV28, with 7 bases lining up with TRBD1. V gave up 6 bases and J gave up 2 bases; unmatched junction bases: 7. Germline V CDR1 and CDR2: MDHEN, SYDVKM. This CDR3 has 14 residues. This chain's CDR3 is CASSSGTETYEQYF. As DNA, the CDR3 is TGTGCCAGCAGCTCCGGGACAGAAACCTACGAGCAGTACTTC.

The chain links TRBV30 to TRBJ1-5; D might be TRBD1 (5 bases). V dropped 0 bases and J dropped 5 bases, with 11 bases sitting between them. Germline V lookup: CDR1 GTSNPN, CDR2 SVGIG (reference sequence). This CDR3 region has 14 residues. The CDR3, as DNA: TGTGCCTGGAGTGTAATGGGAGGGGATCAGCCCCAGCATTTT. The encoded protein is CAWSVMGGDQPQHF.

CDR3 sequence (DNA): TGTGCCAGCAGCTTAGCGGGTGGGGGCGAGCAGTACTTC. This gives the protein CASSLAGGGEQYF. The chain couples TRBV7-6 to TRBJ2-7; TRBD1 or TRBD2 may be the D gene (5 bases each). Trimming cost V 0 bases and J 6 bases, with 9 bases left between them. CDR1 and CDR2 from the germline V gene are SGHVS and FNYEAQ. The CDR3 spans 13 residues.

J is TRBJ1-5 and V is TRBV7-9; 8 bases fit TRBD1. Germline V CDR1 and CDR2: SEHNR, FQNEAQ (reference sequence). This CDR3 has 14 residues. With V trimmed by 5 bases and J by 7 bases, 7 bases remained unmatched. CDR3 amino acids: CASSEQGAGQPQHF. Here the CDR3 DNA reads TGTGCCAGCAGCGAGCAGGGGGCAGGGCAGCCCCAGCATTTT. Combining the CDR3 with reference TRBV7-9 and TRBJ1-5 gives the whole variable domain DTGVSQNPRHKITKRGQNVTFRCDPISEHNRLYWYRQTLGQGPEFLTYFQNEAQLEKSRLLSDRFSAERPKGSFSTLEIQRTEQGDSAMYLCASSEQGAGQPQHFGDGTRLSIL.

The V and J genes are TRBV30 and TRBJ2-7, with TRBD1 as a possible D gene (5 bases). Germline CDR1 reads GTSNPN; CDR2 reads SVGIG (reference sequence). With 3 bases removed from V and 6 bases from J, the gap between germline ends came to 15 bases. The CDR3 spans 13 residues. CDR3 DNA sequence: TGTGCCTGGAGGGGCAGGGTTGGGTCCGAGCAGTACTTC. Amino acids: CAWRGRVGSEQYF.

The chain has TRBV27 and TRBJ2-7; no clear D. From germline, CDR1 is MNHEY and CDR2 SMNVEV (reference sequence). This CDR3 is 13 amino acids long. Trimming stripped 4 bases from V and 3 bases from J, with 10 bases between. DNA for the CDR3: TGTGCCAGCAGTTCCGGGTGGGACTACGAGCAGTACTTC. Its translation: CASSSGWDYEQYF.

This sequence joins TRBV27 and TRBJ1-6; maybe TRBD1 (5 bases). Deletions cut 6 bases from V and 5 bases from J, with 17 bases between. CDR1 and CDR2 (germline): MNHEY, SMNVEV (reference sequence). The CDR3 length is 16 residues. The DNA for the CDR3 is TGTGCCAGCAGCCGCACCGGGACGGTCCATAATTCACCCCTCCACTTT. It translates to CASSRTGTVHNSPLHF.

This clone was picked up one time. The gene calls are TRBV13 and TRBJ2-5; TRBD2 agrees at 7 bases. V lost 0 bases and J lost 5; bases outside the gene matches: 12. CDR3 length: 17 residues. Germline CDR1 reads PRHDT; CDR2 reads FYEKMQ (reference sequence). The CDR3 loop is CASSLGEPGRGGETQYF. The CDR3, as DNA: TGTGCCAGCAGCTTAGGGGAGCCTGGACGGGGAGGGGAGACCCAGTACTTC.

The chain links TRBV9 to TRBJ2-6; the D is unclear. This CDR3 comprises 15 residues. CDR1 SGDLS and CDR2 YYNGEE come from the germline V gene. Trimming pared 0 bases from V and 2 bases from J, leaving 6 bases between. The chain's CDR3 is CASSVGDPGANVLTF. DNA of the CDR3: TGTGCCAGCAGCGTAGGTGACCCTGGGGCCAACGTCCTGACTTTC.

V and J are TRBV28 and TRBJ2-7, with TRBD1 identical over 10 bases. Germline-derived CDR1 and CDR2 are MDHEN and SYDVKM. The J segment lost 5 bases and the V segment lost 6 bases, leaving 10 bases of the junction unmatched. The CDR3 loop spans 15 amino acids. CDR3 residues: CASSPLGTGENEQYF. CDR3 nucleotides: TGTGCCAGCAGCCCTCTCGGGACAGGGGAGAACGAGCAGTACTTC. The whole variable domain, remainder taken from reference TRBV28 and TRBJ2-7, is DVKVTQSSRYLVKRTGEKVFLECVQDMDHENMFWYRQDPGLGLRLIYFSYDVKMKEKGDIPEGYSVSREKKERFSLILESASTNQTSMYLCASSPLGTGENEQYFGPGTRLTVT.

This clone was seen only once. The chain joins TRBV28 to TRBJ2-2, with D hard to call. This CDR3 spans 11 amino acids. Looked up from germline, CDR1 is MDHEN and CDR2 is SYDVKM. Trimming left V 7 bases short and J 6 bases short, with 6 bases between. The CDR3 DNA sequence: TGTGCCAGCAACATTGCCGGGGAGCTGTTTTTT. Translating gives CASNIAGELFF.

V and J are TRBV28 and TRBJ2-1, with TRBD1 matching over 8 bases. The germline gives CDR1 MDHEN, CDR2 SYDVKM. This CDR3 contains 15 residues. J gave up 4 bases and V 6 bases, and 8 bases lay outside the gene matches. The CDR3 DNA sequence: TGTGCCAGCAGCCCCCCAGGGGGCGGGTACAATGAGCAGTTCTTC. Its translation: CASSPPGGGYNEQFF.

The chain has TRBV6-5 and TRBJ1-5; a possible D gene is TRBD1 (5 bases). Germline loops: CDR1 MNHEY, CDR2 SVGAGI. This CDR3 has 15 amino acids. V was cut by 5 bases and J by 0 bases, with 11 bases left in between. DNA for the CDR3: TGTGCCAGCAGTACCACAGGCCTTAGCAATCAGCCCCAGCATTTT. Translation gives CASSTTGLSNQPQHF.

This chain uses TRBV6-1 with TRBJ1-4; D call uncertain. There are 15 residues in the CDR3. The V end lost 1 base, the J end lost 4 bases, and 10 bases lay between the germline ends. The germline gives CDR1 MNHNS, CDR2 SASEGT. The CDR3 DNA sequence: TGTGCCAGCAGTGAAGATCCCGCCTATAATGAAAAACTGTTTTTT. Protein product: CASSEDPAYNEKLFF.

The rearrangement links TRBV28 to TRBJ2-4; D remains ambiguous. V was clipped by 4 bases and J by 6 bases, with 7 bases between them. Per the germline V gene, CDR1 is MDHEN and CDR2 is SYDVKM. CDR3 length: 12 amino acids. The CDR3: CASSSRVNIQYF. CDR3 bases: TGTGCCAGCAGTTCTCGGGTAAACATTCAGTACTTC.